This entry features one TCR beta chain sequence. CDR1 MNHEY and CDR2 SVGAGI come from the germline V gene. Trimming took 2 bases from V and 0 from J, leaving 7 bases between them. CDR3 length: 14 residues. The data were obtained in a study of T cell changes during pregnancy in multiple sclerosis. The data were produced by immunoSEQ multiplex PCR, yet TCRdb's version contains in-frame clones alone and is incomplete. In the table there are around 21,000 clones, more than 85% of which are singletons. The material sequenced was CD8+ T cells from peripheral blood mononuclear cells, taken in the first trimester of pregnancy. This receptor was taken from a female donor with multiple sclerosis, enrolled in a pregnancy study. This chain links TRBV6-5 with TRBJ2-5, with no clear D. DNA for the CDR3: TGTGCCAGCAGTTACCTTCCTTACCAAGAGACCCAGTACTTC. As protein: CASSYLPYQETQYF.